Below, 27 T cell receptor beta chains from the same sample are listed, as sequenced in a study of Graves' ophthalmopathy and Graves' hyperthyroidism. RNA transcripts were the source from which TCR beta CDR3 regions were amplified. First-round RT-PCR with HTBI primers preceded a second-round multiplex PCR. Each CDR3 protein gets one entry after TCRdb re-called the multiplex PCR reads with MiXCR. This table holds 170,000 or so distinct CDR3 sequences, approximately 38% found once. The sample was peripheral blood. The source is a woman in her thirties or forties with Graves' ophthalmopathy.

This clonotype was picked up a small number of times. The chain uses TRBV12-3 or TRBV12-4 and TRBJ1-5; 9 nucleotides line up with TRBD1. J was trimmed by 8 bases and V by 5 bases; bases with no gene match: 4. The CDR3 covers 13 residues. CDR3 bases: TGTGCCAGCAGTGGACAGGGGTTCAAGCCCCAGCATTTT. Translation gives CASSGQGFKPQHF.

The CDR3 DNA reads TGTGCCAGCAGTGACAGGGCAGGGTTCTCCTATAATTCACCCCTCCACTTT. Translating gives CASSDRAGFSYNSPLHF. The chain employs TRBV6-1 and TRBJ1-6; D is perhaps TRBD1 (5 bases). The CDR3 is made up of 17 amino acids. V was shortened by 3 bases and J by 0 bases, with 12 bases between the two germline ends. CDR1 is MNHNS and CDR2 is SASEGT in the germline V gene.

This rearrangement joins TRBV2 to TRBJ2-7; D is ambiguous. The ends were cut back, 4 bases at V and 1 base at J, with 8 bases in the middle. The CDR3 sequence is 13 residues long. CDR1 and CDR2 (germline): SNHLY, FYNNEI. This CDR3 reads CASSVAKSYEQYF. CDR3 nucleotide sequence: TGTGCCAGCAGTGTAGCCAAGTCCTACGAGCAGTACTTC.

The J gene is TRBJ2-5, the V gene TRBV6-2 or TRBV6-3; a possible D gene is TRBD1 (6 bases). Trimming removed 7 bases from V and 2 bases from J, with 17 bases in between. Germline V gene sequence: CDR1 MNHEY, CDR2 SVGEGT. This CDR3 region has 15 residues. DNA of the CDR3: TGTGCCAGCACTGACCTAATCGGACAGCAAGAGACCCAGTACTTC. Residues: CASTDLIGQQETQYF.

In its sample, this clonotype was seen many times. J is TRBJ2-2 and V is TRBV30; 11 bases are shared with TRBD2. Germline V gene sequence: CDR1 GTSNPN, CDR2 SVGIG (reference sequence). This CDR3 contains 16 residues. The ends lost 0 bases at V and 5 bases at J; junction bases unmatched: 5. The CDR3 DNA is TGTGCCTGGAGTGTTAGCGGGAGGGCCTTAACCGGGGAGCTGTTTTTT. Translated: CAWSVSGRALTGELFF.

This clonotype occurred many times. The chain combines TRBV11-3 with TRBJ2-5; D not certain. The CDR3 covers 11 residues. Trimming shortened V by 4 bases and J by 5 bases, and 5 bases separated the two germline ends. CDR1 is SGHNT and CDR2 is YENEEA in the germline V gene. CDR3 nucleotide sequence: TGTGCCAGCAGCTGGCGGGAGACCCAGTACTTC. Encoded protein: CASSWRETQYF.

This clonotype was recorded a few times. J is TRBJ1-1 and V is TRBV28, with 7 bases fitting TRBD1. The V gene end was trimmed by 5 bases and the J gene end by 0 bases; junction bases not matched to a gene: 6. The CDR3 sequence is 15 residues long. CDR1 is MDHEN and CDR2 is SYDVKM in the germline V gene. The CDR3 DNA follows: TGTGCCAGCAGTCCTGGGACAGAAATGAACACTGAAGCTTTCTTT. It encodes CASSPGTEMNTEAFF.

The sample holds many counts of this clonotype. The rearrangement joins TRBV9 to TRBJ1-2; D gene unclear. The germline CDR1 and CDR2 sequences are SGDLS and YYNGEE. The CDR3 runs to 11 residues. V gave up 5 bases and J gave up 5 bases, with 7 bases separating them. The CDR3 region is CASSRDYGYTF. As DNA, the CDR3 is TGTGCCAGCAGTCGCGATTATGGCTACACCTTC.

The chain has TRBV11-1 and TRBJ2-5, with 8 bases fitting TRBD2. Trimming at V came to 1 base and at J to 3 bases, leaving 13 bases not matched to a gene. This CDR3 is built from 18 residues. Germline lookup yields CDR1 SGHAT and CDR2 FQDESV (reference sequence). The CDR3 protein is CASSLGGPGGPKKETQYF. CDR3 in DNA: TGTGCCAGCAGCTTAGGGGGCCCGGGAGGGCCCAAAAAAGAGACCCAGTACTTC. The whole variable domain, remainder taken from reference TRBV11-1 and TRBJ2-5, is EAEVAQSPRYKITEKSQAVAFWCDPISGHATLYWYRQILGQGPELLVQFQDESVVDDSQLPKDRFSAERLKGVDSTLKIQPAELGDSAMYLCASSLGGPGGPKKETQYFGPGTRLLVL.

The chain links TRBV6-1 to TRBJ2-7, with D maybe TRBD1 (5 bases). This CDR3 is built from 13 residues. The germline CDR1 and CDR2 sequences are MNHNS and SASEGT. The germline V and J ends were trimmed by 6 bases and 6 bases, with 15 bases remaining between them. The CDR3 coding sequence is TGTGCCAGCAGGGATCTCACAGGATCCGAGCAGTACTTC. It encodes CASRDLTGSEQYF.

CDR3 residues: CASSRSWELFF. The CDR3 DNA is TGTGCCAGCTCCAGGTCCTGGGAGCTGTTTTTT. This chain links TRBV12-3 or TRBV12-4 with TRBJ2-2; D gene ambiguous. Trimming shortened V by 8 bases and J by 9 bases, and 10 bases separated the two germline ends. The CDR3 has 11 amino acids.

A word on this clonotype: A read error may explain this, as a much larger clone is one base away. The V and J genes are TRBV7-6 and TRBJ1-3, with D possibly being TRBD1 (5 bases). The length of the CDR3 is 14 residues. Germline CDR1 SGHVS, CDR2 FNYEAQ. The CDR3: CPSKEGVSGNTIYF. DNA for the CDR3: TGTCCCAGCAAGGAAGGGGTCTCTGGAAACACCATATATTTT.

This clonotype was observed at least ten times. The CDR3 nucleotides read TGTGCCATCAGTGTAGGGTCCGGGACAGGGACACCCACCGGGGAGCTGTTTTTT. Translation: CAISVGSGTGTPTGELFF. The chain links TRBV10-3 to TRBJ2-2, with 9 bases that match TRBD1. The CDR3 covers 18 residues. Germline V lookup: CDR1 ENHRY, CDR2 SYGVKD. Trimming cost V 4 bases and J 4 bases; bases outside gene matches: 13.

This clonotype was observed a few times. The V and J genes are TRBV7-2 and TRBJ2-7; 9 bases map to TRBD2. V gave up 3 bases and J gave up 3 bases; unmatched junction bases: 6. CDR3 length: 15 residues. The germline V gene encodes CDR1 SGHTA and CDR2 FQGNSA. Here the CDR3 reads CASSFKETSGYEQYF. CDR3 DNA sequence: TGTGCCAGCAGCTTTAAGGAGACTAGCGGCTACGAGCAGTACTTC.

The gene calls are TRBV11-1 and TRBJ1-1; 8 bases agree with TRBD1. The CDR3 has 16 amino acids. Germline-derived CDR1 and CDR2 are SGHAT and FQDESV (reference sequence). Trimming cost V 5 bases and J 6 bases; bases outside gene matches: 14. The CDR3 region has the DNA TGTGCCAGCAGCGAAGATTTCAGGGGGCTGAGCGCTGAAGCTTTCTTT. This codes for CASSEDFRGLSAEAFF.

This chain uses TRBV6-1 with TRBJ2-7; 9 nucleotides match TRBD1. Germline V gene lookup returns CDR1 MNHNS and CDR2 SASEGT. The CDR3 is 14 amino acids. V trimming: 6 bases; J trimming: 6 bases; junction bases outside the gene matches: 9. The CDR3 loop reads CASSPGTGLIEQYF. CDR3 coding DNA: TGTGCCAGCAGCCCCGGGACAGGGCTCATCGAGCAGTACTTC.

This rearrangement joins TRBV7-3 to TRBJ2-7; perhaps TRBD2 as D (5 bases). The V gene's germline CDR1 is SGHTA and CDR2 FQGTGA. This CDR3 is built from 13 residues. V lost 3 bases to trimming and J lost 3 bases, with 9 bases between them. The CDR3: CASSFTRGYEQYF. The CDR3 nucleotides are TGTGCCAGCAGCTTCACCCGGGGCTACGAGCAGTACTTC. The full variable domain, in which reference TRBV7-3 and TRBJ2-7 provide the parts outside the CDR3, is GAGVSQTPSNKVTEKGKYVELRCDPISGHTALYWYRQSLGQGPEFLIYFQGTGAADDSGLPNDRFFAVRPEGSVSTLKIQRTERGDSAVYLCASSFTRGYEQYFGPGTRLTVT.

The genes are TRBV6-1 and TRBJ2-7; D unclear. Trimming took 6 bases from V and 2 from J, leaving 8 bases between them. The germline V gene encodes CDR1 MNHNS and CDR2 SASEGT. The CDR3 covers 12 residues. Written as DNA, the CDR3 is TGTGCCAGCAGAGGATCGACCTACGAGCAGTACTTC. It translates to CASRGSTYEQYF.

This clonotype was counted once. The chain joins TRBV7-2 to TRBJ2-5, with a tentative D call TRBD2 (5 bases). The germline V gene encodes CDR1 SGHTA and CDR2 FQGNSA. This CDR3 has 13 amino acids. V dropped 1 base and J dropped 7 bases, with 10 bases sitting between them. CDR3 amino acids: CASSLGGFGTQYF. In DNA form, the CDR3 reads TGTGCCAGCAGCTTAGGAGGGTTTGGGACCCAGTACTTC.

This chain joins TRBV7-9 and TRBJ1-1; TRBD1 is a possible D gene (6 bases). The CDR3 spans 13 residues. Germline V gives CDR1 SEHNR, CDR2 FQNEAQ (reference sequence). The germline V and J ends were trimmed by 3 bases and 11 bases, with 16 bases remaining between them. The chain's CDR3 is CASSLSQGVNAFF. The CDR3 coding sequence is TGTGCCAGCAGCTTGTCACAGGGCGTAAATGCTTTCTTT.

There are many counts of this clonotype. The chain joins TRBV29-1 to TRBJ2-7; perhaps TRBD2 as D (6 bases). V was trimmed by 5 bases and J by 2 bases, leaving 16 bases between them. Germline V gene data show CDR1 as SQVTM and CDR2 as ANQGSEA. The CDR3 has 14 residues. CDR3 in amino acids: CSVSGLPLTYEQYF. CDR3 DNA: TGCAGCGTTTCGGGACTCCCACTAACCTACGAGCAGTACTTC.

V is TRBV6-1 and J is TRBJ2-7; D remains unclear. The V gene lost 10 bases and the J gene lost 0 bases, with 13 bases spanning the gap. Germline V lookup: CDR1 MNHNS, CDR2 SASEGT. This CDR3 is 13 amino acids long. CDR3 nucleotides: TGTGCCATAAAAACGGAATACTCCTACGAGCAGTACTTC. Amino acids: CAIKTEYSYEQYF.

This clonotype came up many times. The V call is TRBV6-2 or TRBV6-3, the J call TRBJ2-5; D not resolved. Germline assignment: CDR1 MNHEY and CDR2 SVGEGT. CDR3 length equals 14 residues. V was trimmed by 6 bases and J by 4 bases, leaving 15 bases between them. The CDR3 is CASRTTFVGETQYF. The CDR3 DNA reads as TGTGCCAGCAGGACAACCTTCGTGGGAGAGACCCAGTACTTC.

The table lists this clonotype with many counts. V is TRBV3-1 and J is TRBJ1-5; D is uncertain. The V and J ends lost 4 bases and 4 bases respectively, with 8 bases between them. Germline V lookup: CDR1 LGHDT, CDR2 YNNKEL (reference sequence). The CDR3 runs 13 residues. The CDR3 DNA reads TGTGCCAGCAGCCCTTACGGGAATCAGCCCCAGCATTTT. It translates to CASSPYGNQPQHF.

This chain connects TRBV7-2 to TRBJ2-7; D gene ambiguous. This CDR3 region has 13 residues. Deletions cut 0 bases from V and 2 bases from J, with 5 bases between. Germline CDR1 and CDR2: SGHTA and FQGNSA. CDR3: CASSLAVPYEQYF. CDR3 nucleotide sequence: TGTGCCAGCAGCTTAGCCGTTCCCTACGAGCAGTACTTC.

The V gene is TRBV6-2 or TRBV6-3, the J gene TRBJ1-2, with a weak D call TRBD1 (5 bases). Trimming took 2 bases from V and 0 from J, leaving 13 bases between them. The germline V gene encodes CDR1 MNHEY and CDR2 SVGEGT. The CDR3 is made up of 16 amino acids. CDR3 nucleotide sequence: TGTGCCAGCAGTTACATGGGGCGCGAGGCTAACTATGGCTACACCTTC. Protein: CASSYMGREANYGYTF.

The rearrangement links TRBV7-8 to TRBJ1-1, with D possibly being TRBD1 (5 bases). The germline V gene has CDR1 SGHVS and CDR2 FQNEAQ. V was cut by 1 base and J by 11 bases, with 14 bases left in between. This CDR3 contains 13 residues. The CDR3 loop is CASSLDLRGEAFF. The DNA of the CDR3 is TGTGCCAGCAGCTTAGATCTTAGGGGCGAGGCTTTCTTT.